Following are 27 T cell receptor beta chains from one sample sequenced in a study of cytomegalovirus exposure and HLA in healthy donors. Method: immunoSEQ multiplex PCR; TCRdb's copy keeps in-frame clones and lacks some. The sample has approximately 100,000 clones; 88% are singletons. The source material was PBMCs. The receptors come from a woman in her late teens or twenties in good health and CMV-seronegative.

CDR3 sequence (DNA): TGTGCCAGCAGCCCAACCCCGGGACAGACCAATGAAAAACTGTTTTTT. Amino acids: CASSPTPGQTNEKLFF. The chain has TRBV7-9 and TRBJ1-4, with 7 nucleotides matching TRBD1. The CDR3 has 16 amino acids. CDR1 is SEHNR and CDR2 is FQNEAQ in the germline V gene (reference sequence). The V gene end was trimmed by 5 bases and the J gene end by 5 bases; junction bases not matched to a gene: 11.

The chain links TRBV7-7 to TRBJ2-1; 11 positions agree with TRBD2. In germline, CDR1 is SSHAT, CDR2 FNYEAQ (reference sequence). The CDR3 runs to 18 residues. J was trimmed by 0 bases and V by 4 bases; bases with no gene match: 8. CDR3: CASSYRTSGWSSYNEQFF. The CDR3 nucleotides are TGTGCCAGCAGCTACCGGACTAGCGGGTGGAGCTCCTACAATGAGCAGTTCTTC.

CDR3 nucleotide sequence: TGTGCCAGTAGTACCCCGGGGCGGGGGTTCAGAGATACGCAGTATTTT. It codes for CASSTPGRGFRDTQYF. The chain carries TRBV19 and TRBJ2-3; TRBD2 matches 7 bases. With 4 bases clipped from V and 5 bases from J, the junction kept 12 bases outside the gene matches. Germline CDR1 reads LNHDA; CDR2 reads SQIVND (reference sequence). The CDR3 length is 16 residues.

The chain uses TRBV28 and TRBJ1-5; weak D call: TRBD1 (6 bases). V lost 5 bases to trimming and J lost 7 bases, with 21 bases between them. The germline CDR1 and CDR2 sequences are MDHEN and SYDVKM. The CDR3 consists of 16 residues. CDR3 DNA: TGTGCCAGCAGTCAATACAGGGTCACCCCTCCACAGCCCCAGCATTTT. Its translation: CASSQYRVTPPQPQHF.

V gene TRBV29-1 combines with J gene TRBJ1-1; the D gene is possibly TRBD1 (5 bases). Per the germline V gene, CDR1 is SQVTM and CDR2 is ANQGSEA. V was trimmed by 7 bases and J by 1 base, leaving 13 bases between them. The CDR3 loop spans 13 amino acids. CDR3 in DNA: TGCAGCGGACGTACCGGGGGGAACACTGAAGCTTTCTTT. Amino acids: CSGRTGGNTEAFF.

Of note for this clone: An end of the junction differs from the germline gene, which may be a read error. The gene calls are TRBV6-5 and TRBJ1-2; possibly TRBD1 for D (5 bases). The CDR3 loop spans 15 amino acids. Germline CDR1 is MNHEY and CDR2 is SVGAGI. The CDR3 DNA reads TGTGCCAGCAGTTACTCGATGAAGTTTCAGGGCGGTATTTCCTTC. It specifies CASSYSMKFQGGISF.

With respect to this clone: One junction end does not reproduce the germline sequence, and a read error may be involved. The gene calls are TRBV30 and TRBJ2-7, with D perhaps matching TRBD1 (5 bases). CDR1 and CDR2 from the germline V gene are GTSNPN and SVGIG (reference sequence). The CDR3 is 11 amino acids. CDR3 sequence reads: CAWSVPGRESF. The CDR3 region has the DNA TGTGCCTGGAGTGTACCGGGCAGGGAAAGCTTC.

This chain links TRBV13 with TRBJ1-5; 9 nucleotides line up with TRBD1. CDR3 length: 15 amino acids. After removal of 3 bases from V and 4 bases from J, the junction contained 4 bases not matched to a gene. Germline values: CDR1 PRHDT, CDR2 FYEKMQ (reference sequence). The DNA of the CDR3 is TGTGCCAGCAGCTTCGGGACAGGGTCGAATCAGCCCCAGCATTTT. It specifies CASSFGTGSNQPQHF.

The chain recombines TRBV9 with TRBJ2-7; 8 bases agree with TRBD2. Trimming at V came to 0 bases and at J to 6 bases, leaving 5 bases not matched to a gene. Germline CDR1 and CDR2: SGDLS and YYNGEE. This CDR3 is built from 14 residues. The DNA for the CDR3 is TGTGCCAGCAGCGTAGATTTCCGGGAGGGCGAGCAGTACTTC. Its translation is CASSVDFREGEQYF.

This sequence joins TRBV5-4 and TRBJ2-3; 15 positions agree with TRBD2. The CDR3 covers 17 residues. The trim removed 6 bases at V and 1 base at J, leaving 6 bases unmatched. Looked up from germline, CDR1 is SGHNT and CDR2 is YYREEE (reference sequence). The chain's CDR3 is CASTRTSGGARTDTQYF. In nucleotides, the CDR3 is TGTGCCAGCACCCGGACTAGCGGGGGGGCCCGCACAGATACGCAGTATTTT.

This clone was detected once. V gene TRBV19 combines with J gene TRBJ1-1; no definite D call. Germline-derived CDR1 and CDR2 are LNHDA and SQIVND (reference sequence). The ends were cut back, 4 bases at V and 2 bases at J, with 11 bases in the middle. CDR3 size: 14 residues. In nucleotides, the CDR3 is TGTGCCAGTAGTAGACCGGGATTTAACACTGAAGCTTTCTTT. Its protein product is CASSRPGFNTEAFF.

This chain's CDR3 is CSAGVRDTQYF. CDR3 nucleotides: TGCAGCGCAGGGGTCAGAGATACGCAGTATTTT. The chain joins TRBV29-1 to TRBJ2-3; the D gene is possibly TRBD1 (6 bases). The CDR3 totals 11 residues. Germline CDR1 SQVTM, CDR2 ANQGSEA. V lost 7 bases, J lost 5 bases, and 10 bases lay in between.

The chain joins TRBV28 to TRBJ1-2, with a weak D call TRBD1 (6 bases). Trimming took 6 bases from V and 0 from J, leaving 8 bases between them. This CDR3 spans 13 amino acids. CDR1 is MDHEN and CDR2 is SYDVKM in the germline V gene. CDR3 sequence: CASRSGANYGYTF. CDR3 DNA sequence: TGTGCCAGCAGGTCAGGGGCTAACTATGGCTACACCTTC.

V gene TRBV13 combines with J gene TRBJ2-4; 14 nucleotides align to TRBD2. Unmatched junction bases numbered 5, after V lost 4 bases and J lost 0 bases. Germline CDR1 and CDR2: PRHDT and FYEKMQ (reference sequence). The CDR3 is 18 residues long. CDR3 residues: CASSSGLAGGTAKNIQYF. The CDR3 region has the DNA TGTGCCAGCAGCTCTGGACTAGCGGGGGGTACAGCCAAAAACATTCAGTACTTC.

The chain employs TRBV6-5 and TRBJ2-7; maybe TRBD1 (6 bases). Germline V CDR1 and CDR2: MNHEY, SVGAGI. The CDR3 extends over 11 amino acids. V was pared by 6 bases and J by 6 bases, with 9 bases between. The CDR3 DNA reads TGTGCCAGCAGCCTGACAGGCGAGCAGTACTTC. Translation: CASSLTGEQYF.

This clone occurred a few times. V usage is TRBV5-4 and J usage is TRBJ2-7; D is perhaps TRBD1 (6 bases). The V and J ends lost 2 bases and 3 bases respectively, with 9 bases between them. Germline V gives CDR1 SGHNT, CDR2 YYREEE (reference sequence). The length of the CDR3 is 13 residues. This CDR3 is CASSLQDSYEQYF. In DNA, the CDR3 is TGTGCCAGCAGCTTACAGGACAGCTACGAGCAGTACTTC.

This clone was counted once. The chain is built from TRBV27 and TRBJ1-5, with D possibly matching TRBD1 (6 bases). This CDR3 has 15 amino acids. Trimming shortened V by 8 bases and J by 3 bases, and 17 bases separated the two germline ends. CDR1 MNHEY and CDR2 SMNVEV come from the germline V gene (reference sequence). The CDR3 DNA sequence: TGTGCCAGCGGACCTGGGGGGGCGGACAATCAGCCCCAGCATTTT. Its protein product is CASGPGGADNQPQHF.

As for this clone: Its ends do not fully match the called genes, so a read error is possible. The chain's CDR3 is CARSLRGLTDTQYF. The CDR3 coding sequence is TGCGCCAGGAGCCTCAGGGGGCTAACAGATACGCAGTATTTT. The V call is TRBV4-3, the J call TRBJ2-3; TRBD1 agrees at 8 bases. The germline gives CDR1 LGHNA, CDR2 YSLEER. The CDR3 is 14 residues long.

This chain links TRBV27 with TRBJ2-7; 7 bases fit TRBD2. In germline, CDR1 is MNHEY, CDR2 SMNVEV (reference sequence). V trimming: 3 bases; J trimming: 2 bases; junction bases outside the gene matches: 4. This CDR3 has 14 residues. The DNA of the CDR3 is TGTGCCAGCAGTTTGGGGGGGTCCCCCTACGAGCAGTACTTC. The encoded protein is CASSLGGSPYEQYF.

The chain's CDR3 is CASMDLRVDQPQHF. For the CDR3, the DNA is TGTGCCAGCATGGATCTGAGGGTGGATCAGCCCCAGCATTTT. The gene calls are TRBV28 and TRBJ1-5; unclear D gene. There are 14 residues in the CDR3. Germline assignment: CDR1 MDHEN and CDR2 SYDVKM. Trimming took off 7 bases at V and 5 bases at J, with 15 bases between the two ends.

The genes are TRBV6-5 and TRBJ2-1, with TRBD1 identical over 7 bases. Germline V gene sequence: CDR1 MNHEY, CDR2 SVGAGI. Germline trimming cut 9 bases from V and 9 bases from J; bases unmatched to any gene: 11. The CDR3 spans 13 residues. In DNA form, the CDR3 reads TGTGCCAGTCTGACAAGGGGGCAGGGTGAGCAGTTCTTC. Translation gives CASLTRGQGEQFF.

The rearrangement links TRBV30 to TRBJ2-7; 13 nucleotides agree with TRBD2. Trimming at V came to 4 bases and at J to 4 bases, leaving 4 bases not matched to a gene. The CDR3 contains 14 residues. Germline V gives CDR1 GTSNPN, CDR2 SVGIG (reference sequence). CDR3 in DNA: TGTGCCTGGATGACTAGCGGGGGGTTTTACGAGCAGTACTTC. The encoded protein is CAWMTSGGFYEQYF.

The genes are TRBV5-4 and TRBJ1-2, with a tentative D call TRBD1 (6 bases). In germline, CDR1 is SGHNT, CDR2 YYREEE (reference sequence). The CDR3 runs to 16 residues. V lost 2 bases, J lost 4 bases, and 18 bases lay in between. The CDR3 DNA follows: TGTGCCAGCAGCTTATTAGGGGGGGCGGGCGGCTATGGCTACACCTTC. Translated: CASSLLGGAGGYGYTF.

The rearrangement joins TRBV15 to TRBJ1-1; a possible D gene is TRBD1 (6 bases). The CDR3 loop spans 14 amino acids. Germline CDR1 LNHNV, CDR2 YYDKDF (reference sequence). With 5 bases removed from V and 7 bases from J, the gap between germline ends came to 17 bases. CDR3 coding DNA: TGTGCCACCAGCGTCGAGTCAGGGGCTGTTGAAGCTTTCTTT. It translates to CATSVESGAVEAFF.

The chain employs TRBV30 and TRBJ1-4; D is perhaps TRBD1 (6 bases). V gave up 7 bases and J gave up 2 bases, with 11 bases separating them. This CDR3 is 13 amino acids long. The germline CDR1 and CDR2 sequences are GTSNPN and SVGIG (reference sequence). The DNA of the CDR3 is TGTGCCTCGTCAGGGGTCACTAATGAAAAACTGTTTTTT. Its translation: CASSGVTNEKLFF.

This clone came up once. The chain combines TRBV27 with TRBJ1-5; TRBD1 might be the D (6 bases). With 4 bases removed from V and 4 bases from J, the gap between germline ends came to 17 bases. There are 16 residues in the CDR3. Germline values: CDR1 MNHEY, CDR2 SMNVEV (reference sequence). This chain's CDR3 is CASSSSTDRTNQPQHF. As DNA, the CDR3 is TGTGCCAGCAGTTCGAGCACTGACAGGACAAATCAGCCCCAGCATTTT.

This clone occurred a few times. J is TRBJ1-1 and V is TRBV7-9; TRBD1 might be the D (5 bases). CDR1 SEHNR and CDR2 FQNEAQ come from the germline V gene (reference sequence). This CDR3 is 12 amino acids long. Deletions cut 10 bases from V and 0 bases from J, with 9 bases between. CDR3 loop: CATQTVNTEAFF. The CDR3 DNA reads as TGTGCCACACAGACAGTGAACACTGAAGCTTTCTTT.